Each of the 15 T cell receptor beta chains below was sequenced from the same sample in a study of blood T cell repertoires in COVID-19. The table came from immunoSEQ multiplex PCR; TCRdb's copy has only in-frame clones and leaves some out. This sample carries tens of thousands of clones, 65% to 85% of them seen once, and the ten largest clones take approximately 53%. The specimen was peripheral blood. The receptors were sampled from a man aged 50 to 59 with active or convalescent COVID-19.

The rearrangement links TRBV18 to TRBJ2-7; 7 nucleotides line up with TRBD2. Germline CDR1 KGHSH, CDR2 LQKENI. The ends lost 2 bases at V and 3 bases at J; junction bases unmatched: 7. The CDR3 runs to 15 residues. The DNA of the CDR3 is TGTGCCAGCTCACCAGTAGCGGGCTTAAGCTACGAGCAGTACTTC. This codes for CASSPVAGLSYEQYF.

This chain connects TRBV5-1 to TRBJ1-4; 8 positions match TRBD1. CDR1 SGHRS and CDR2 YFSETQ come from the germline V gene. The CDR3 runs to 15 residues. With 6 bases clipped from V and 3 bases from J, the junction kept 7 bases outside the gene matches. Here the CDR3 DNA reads TGCGCCAGCAAGTTAACAGGGGGGTCTAATGAAAAACTGTTTTTT. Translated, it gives CASKLTGGSNEKLFF.

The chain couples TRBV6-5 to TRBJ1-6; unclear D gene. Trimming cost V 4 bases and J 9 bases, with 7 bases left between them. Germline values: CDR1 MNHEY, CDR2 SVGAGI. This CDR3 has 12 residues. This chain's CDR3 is CASSSVASPLHF. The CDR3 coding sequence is TGTGCCAGCAGTTCAGTCGCTTCACCCCTCCACTTT.

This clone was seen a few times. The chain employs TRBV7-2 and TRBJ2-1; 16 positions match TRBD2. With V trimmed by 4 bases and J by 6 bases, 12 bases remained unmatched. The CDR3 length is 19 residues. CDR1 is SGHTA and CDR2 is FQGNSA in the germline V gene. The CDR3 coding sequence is TGTGCCAGCAGCTCGGGGACTAGCGGGAGGGCCGGAGATCGCAATGAGCAGTTCTTC. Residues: CASSSGTSGRAGDRNEQFF. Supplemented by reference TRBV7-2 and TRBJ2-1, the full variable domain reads GAGVSQSPSNKVTEKGKDVELRCDPISGHTALYWYRQSLGQGLEFLIYFQGNSAPDKSGLPSDRFSAERTGGSVSTLTIQRTQQEDSAVYLCASSSGTSGRAGDRNEQFFGPGTRLTVL.

Here the CDR3 DNA reads TGTGCCAGCAGCATTCCTACCGGGACAGGGCACACCGGGGAGCTGTTTTTT. Residues: CASSIPTGTGHTGELFF. The chain is built from TRBV9 and TRBJ2-2; 9 nucleotides match TRBD1. Germline CDR1 is SGDLS and CDR2 is YYNGEE. The CDR3 loop spans 17 amino acids. V lost 4 bases and J lost 3; bases outside the gene matches: 10.

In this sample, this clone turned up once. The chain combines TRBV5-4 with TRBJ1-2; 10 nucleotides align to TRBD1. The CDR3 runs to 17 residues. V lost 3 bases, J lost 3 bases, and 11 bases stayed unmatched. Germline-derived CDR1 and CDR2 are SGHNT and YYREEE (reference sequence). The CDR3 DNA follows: TGTGCCAGCAGCTCTGGGACAGGGGCGATATCGTACTATGGCTACACCTTC. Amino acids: CASSSGTGAISYYGYTF.

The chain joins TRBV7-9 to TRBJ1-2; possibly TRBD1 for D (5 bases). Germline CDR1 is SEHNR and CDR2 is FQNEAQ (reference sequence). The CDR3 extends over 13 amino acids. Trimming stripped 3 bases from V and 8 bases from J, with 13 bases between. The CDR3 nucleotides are TGTGCCAGCAGCTTGGGAGGGACTGGCGGCTACACCTTC. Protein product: CASSLGGTGGYTF.

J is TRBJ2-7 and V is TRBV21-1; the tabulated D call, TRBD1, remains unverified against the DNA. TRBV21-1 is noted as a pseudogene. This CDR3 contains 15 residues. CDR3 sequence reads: CASSRIQGARYEQYF. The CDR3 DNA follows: TGTGCCAGCAGCCGCATACAGGGGGCGCGGTACGAGCAGTACTTC.

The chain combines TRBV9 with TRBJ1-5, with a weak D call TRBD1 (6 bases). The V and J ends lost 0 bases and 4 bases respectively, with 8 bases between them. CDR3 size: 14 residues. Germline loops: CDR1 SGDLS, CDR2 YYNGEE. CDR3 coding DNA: TGTGCCAGCAGCGTAGAAGGGGGAAATCAGCCCCAGCATTTT. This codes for CASSVEGGNQPQHF. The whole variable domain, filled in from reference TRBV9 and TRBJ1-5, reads DSGVTQTPKHLITATGQRVTLRCSPRSGDLSVYWYQQSLDQGLQFLIQYYNGEERAKGNILERFSAQQFPDLHSELNLSSLELGDSALYFCASSVEGGNQPQHFGDGTRLSIL.

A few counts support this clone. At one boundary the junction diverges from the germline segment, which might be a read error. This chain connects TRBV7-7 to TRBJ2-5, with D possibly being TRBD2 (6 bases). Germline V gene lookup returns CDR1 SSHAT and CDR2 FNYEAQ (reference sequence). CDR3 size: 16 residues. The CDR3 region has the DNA TGTGCTAGCAGCTTCCCCCTGGTTGAGCACCTGGGAGGCCAGTACTTC. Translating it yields CASSFPLVEHLGGQYF. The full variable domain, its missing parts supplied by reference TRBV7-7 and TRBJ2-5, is GAGVSQSPRYKVTKRGQDVTLRCDPISSHATLYWYQQALGQGPEFLTYFNYEAQPDKSGLPSDRFSAERPEGSISTLTIQRTEQRDSAMYRCASSFPLVEHLGGQYFGPGTRLLVL.

The chain's CDR3 is CASSDGDSNYGYTF. CDR3 coding DNA: TGTGCCAGCAGTGACGGGGACTCTAACTATGGCTACACCTTC. The chain links TRBV6-4 to TRBJ1-2; D is perhaps TRBD1 (5 bases). CDR1 MRHNA and CDR2 SNTAGT come from the germline V gene. V shed 2 bases and J shed 0 bases, with 7 bases lying between them. CDR3 length: 14 residues.

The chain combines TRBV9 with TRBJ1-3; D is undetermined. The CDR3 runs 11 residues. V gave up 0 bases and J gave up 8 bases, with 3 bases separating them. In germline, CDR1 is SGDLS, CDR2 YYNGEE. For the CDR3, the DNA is TGTGCCAGCAGCGTAGCGGACACCATATATTTT. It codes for CASSVADTIYF.

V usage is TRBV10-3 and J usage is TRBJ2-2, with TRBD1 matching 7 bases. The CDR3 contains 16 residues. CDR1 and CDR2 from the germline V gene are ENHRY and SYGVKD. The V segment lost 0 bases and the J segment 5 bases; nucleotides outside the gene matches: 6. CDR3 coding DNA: TGTGCCATCAGTGAGTCCAGGGGGTCTGGAACCGGGGAGCTGTTTTTT. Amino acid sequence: CAISESRGSGTGELFF.

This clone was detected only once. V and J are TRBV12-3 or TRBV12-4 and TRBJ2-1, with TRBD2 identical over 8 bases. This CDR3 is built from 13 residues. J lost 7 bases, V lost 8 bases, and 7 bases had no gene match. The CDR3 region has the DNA TGTGCCAGCTTAACCGGGACTAGTAATGAGCAGTTCTTC. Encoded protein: CASLTGTSNEQFF.

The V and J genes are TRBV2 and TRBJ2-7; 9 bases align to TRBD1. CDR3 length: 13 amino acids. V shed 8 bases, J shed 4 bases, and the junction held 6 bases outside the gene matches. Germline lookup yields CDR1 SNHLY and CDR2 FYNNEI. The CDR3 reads CASARGQGYEQYF. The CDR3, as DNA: TGTGCCAGCGCCAGGGGACAGGGTTACGAGCAGTACTTC.